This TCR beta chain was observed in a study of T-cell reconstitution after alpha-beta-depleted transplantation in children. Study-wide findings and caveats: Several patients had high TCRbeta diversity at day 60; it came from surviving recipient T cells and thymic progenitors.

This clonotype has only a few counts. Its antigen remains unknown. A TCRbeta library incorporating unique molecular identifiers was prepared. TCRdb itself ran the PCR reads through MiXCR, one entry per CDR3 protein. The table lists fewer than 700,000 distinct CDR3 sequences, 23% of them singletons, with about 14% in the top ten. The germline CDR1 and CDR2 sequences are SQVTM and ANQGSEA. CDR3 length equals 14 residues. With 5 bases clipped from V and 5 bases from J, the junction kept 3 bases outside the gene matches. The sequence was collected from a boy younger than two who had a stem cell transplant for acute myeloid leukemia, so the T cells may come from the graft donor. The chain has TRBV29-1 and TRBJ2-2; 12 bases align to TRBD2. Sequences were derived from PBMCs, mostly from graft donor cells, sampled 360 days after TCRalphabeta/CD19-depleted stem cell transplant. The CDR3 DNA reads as TGCAGCGTTCAGGGGACTAGCGGGACCGGGGAGCTGTTTTTT. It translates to CSVQGTSGTGELFF.